In this sample, the clone carrying this T cell receptor (beta chain) turned up a few times. Its specificity is unknown. The CDR3 length is 15 residues. Trimming stripped 0 bases from V and 6 bases from J, with 15 bases between. Germline CDR1 is DFQATT and CDR2 is SNEGSKA (reference sequence). The sample is drawn from a study of CD8 T cells in ankylosing spondylitis. TCRdb recomputed calls from the 5' RACE reads with MiXCR, one row per CDR3 protein. The data hold 390,000 or so distinct CDR3 sequences, with 20% to 25% observed a single time. Regarding the study as a whole: The authors reported significant enrichment of disease-linked clones in matched ankylosing spondylitis synovial fluid. Made up of fewer than 10 highly homologous variants, a TCR beta motif appeared characteristic of ankylosing spondylitis blood. Earlier work had already found some motif variants in reactive arthritis synovial fluid and blood.

The chain is built from TRBV20-1 and TRBJ2-1, with D perhaps matching TRBD2 (7 bases). Material for sequencing was blood, either unsorted or a sorted T cell fraction (not recorded which). This sequence originates from a male donor with ankylosing spondylitis. CDR3 DNA sequence: TGCAGTGCTAGAGATCGAGGGGGGGTTGGCAATGAGCAGTTCTTC. As protein: CSARDRGGVGNEQFF.